Here is one TCR beta chain with its context. Its matching antigen is unknown. This sample stems from a study of OX40 agonist ivuxolimab in advanced cancers. About the study: Mean age approximately 59 years, range about 23 to 79; around 80% male. Findings and caveats of the study: The study observed clonal expansion of CD4+ and CD8+ blood T cells by week 6 at 0.1 to 3.0 mg/kg.

TCRdb's table, derived via immunoSEQ multiplex PCR, lists solely in-frame clones and lacks some. The table has tens of thousands of clones, 90% to 95% seen once; the top ten hold approximately 2.5%. V lost 1 base, J lost 0 bases, and 7 bases lay in between. Germline V gene data show CDR1 as GTSNPN and CDR2 as SVGIG (reference sequence). The CDR3 covers 14 residues. The genes are TRBV30 and TRBJ2-1; D might be TRBD1 (5 bases). The sequence derives from an adult with an advanced solid tumor such as melanoma, head and neck, liver or kidney cancer. Sequences were derived from CD4+ or CD8+ T cells sorted from blood, sampled in a trial of the OX40 agonist ivuxolimab. CDR3 loop: CAWSGGSSYNEQFF. Here the CDR3 DNA reads TGTGCCTGGAGTGGGGGCAGCTCCTACAATGAGCAGTTCTTC.